The T cell receptor (beta chain) under discussion was sequenced for a study of blood T cells in healthy people across ages. Background on the study: In model experiments, template switching was able to capture about one barcoded beta molecule for every two T cells that were present. Study-wide results and caveats: Age advanced and TCR beta diversity per million T cells fell, roughly linearly.

This clonotype appeared a few times. Its antigen is still unknown. Alongside a J-beta primer mix, a sample-barcoded 5' primer served in a second PCR lasting about 6 to 11 cycles. A single record per CDR3 protein comes from TCRdb applying MiXCR to the 5' RACE reads. The repertoire holds some 930,000 distinct CDR3 sequences, with 25% to 35% as singletons. V was clipped by 6 bases and J by 5 bases; unmatched bases: 10. CDR3 size: 15 residues. Germline lookup yields CDR1 SEHNR and CDR2 FQNEAQ (reference sequence). Another study also made use of these data, one on T cells of mothers and their children. Per that paper: Regardless of relatedness, pairs show thymic selection shaping TCR recombination output in a similar manner. Related mother-child pairs shared slightly more overlap than unrelated pairs, but the difference was non-significant.

V and J are TRBV7-9 and TRBJ2-5; the match to TRBD2 covers 9 bases. This receptor was obtained from a woman in her forties in good health. Sequenced material: blood. CDR3 sequence: CASRPRLAEGETQYF. The CDR3 bases are TGTGCCAGCAGGCCGAGACTAGCGGAAGGGGAGACCCAGTACTTC. Full variable domain (rest looked up from reference TRBV7-9 and TRBJ2-5): DTGVSQNPRHKITKRGQNVTFRCDPISEHNRLYWYRQTLGQGPEFLTYFQNEAQLEKSRLLSDRFSAERPKGSFSTLEIQRTEQGDSAMYLCASRPRLAEGETQYFGPGTRLLVL.